A selection of T cell receptor beta chains follows, all from one sample in a study of cytomegalovirus exposure and HLA in healthy donors. Libraries were prepared by immunoSEQ multiplex PCR; TCRdb keeps only in-frame clonotypes and omits some of them. Among some 150,000 clones, roughly 82% were seen once, and the ten largest hold about 6.4%. The specimen sequenced was PBMCs. These receptors came from a woman aged 45 to 65 in good health and CMV-seropositive. CDR3s include the opening cysteine and the closing phenylalanine or tryptophan. Fields, in order: D gene, clone size, J gene, V gene, CDR3 protein, CDR3 DNA. A D gene is named only where the DNA matches it firmly. Expanded clones are given a class, and other clones once, few, many or no size at all.

TRBD2 | NA | TRBJ2-1 | TRBV2 | CASPAGGHNEQFF | TGTGCCAGTCCAGCGGGGGGACACAATGAGCAGTTCTTC
NA | NA | TRBJ2-2 | TRBV5-4 | CASSLFSGELFF | TGTGCCAGCAGCTTGTTCAGCGGGGAGCTGTTTTTT
NA | once | TRBJ2-2 | TRBV4-3 | CASSQDNAWQTGELFF | TGCGCCAGCAGCCAAGATAACGCCTGGCAAACCGGGGAGCTGTTTTTT
TRBD2 | NA | TRBJ2-3 | TRBV19 | CASSLAGRMRDTQYF | TGTGCCAGTAGCCTAGCGGGCAGGATGAGAGATACGCAGTATTTT
NA | NA | TRBJ1-2 | TRBV5-4 | CASGGEDGYTF | TGTGCCAGCGGAGGGGAGGATGGCTACACCTTC
NA | NA | TRBJ2-6 | TRBV5-1 | CASSLDGSGANVLTF | TGCGCCAGCAGCTTGGACGGCTCTGGGGCCAACGTCCTGACTTTC
NA | once | TRBJ1-5 | TRBV5-4 | CASSFPGQSSNQPQHF | TGTGCCAGCAGCTTCCCGGGACAAAGTAGCAATCAGCCCCAGCATTTT
NA | NA | TRBJ2-1 | TRBV9 | CASSVGGLSAYNKQFF | TGTGCCAGCAGCGTAGGAGGCCTATCCGCCTACAATAAGCAGTTCTTC
TRBD2 | NA | TRBJ2-3 | TRBV7-9 | CASSRLAGFDTQYF | TGTGCCAGCAGCCGGCTAGCGGGGTTCGATACGCAGTATTTT
NA | NA | TRBJ2-2 | TRBV28 | CASTVNVAGELFF | TGTGCCAGCACGGTGAATGTCGCCGGGGAGCTGTTTTTT
TRBD2 | NA | TRBJ2-1 | TRBV7-8 | CASSLTSGEQFF | TGTGCCAGCAGCTTAACTAGCGGTGAGCAGTTCTTC
NA | NA | TRBJ2-2 | TRBV6-6 | CASSFPGLNTGELFF | TGTGCCAGCAGTTTCCCGGGACTTAACACCGGGGAGCTGTTTTTT
NA | NA | TRBJ1-6 | TRBV2 | CASRTQGRNSPLHF | TGTGCCAGCAGAACGCAGGGGCGTAATTCACCCCTCCACTTT
TRBD1 | once | TRBJ1-1 | TRBV4-2 | CASSQGQGALNTEAFF | TGTGCCAGCAGCCAGGGACAGGGGGCTCTGAACACTGAAGCTTTCTTT
TRBD2 | NA | TRBJ2-5 | TRBV27 | CASSLSGTSLETQYF | TGTGCCAGCAGCCTATCGGGGACTAGCCTAGAGACCCAGTACTTC
TRBD1 | few | TRBJ2-5 | TRBV30 | CAWSPTGGEETQYF | TGTGCCTGGAGCCCGACAGGGGGCGAAGAGACCCAGTACTTC
TRBD2 | NA | TRBJ2-2 | TRBV15 | CATSRGDPGGANTGELFF | TGTGCCACCAGCAGAGGTGACCCCGGGGGGGCGAACACCGGGGAGCTGTTTTTT
TRBD2 | few | TRBJ2-2 | TRBV5-1 | CASSREATGGELFF | TGCGCCAGCAGCCGGGAGGCAACAGGCGGGGAGCTGTTTTTT
TRBD1 | NA | TRBJ1-2 | TRBV10-3 | CAIRTGTGGLEGYTF | TGTGCCATCAGGACCGGGACAGGGGGGTTAGAGGGCTACACCTTC
NA | NA | TRBJ1-2 | TRBV9 | CASSDDPRTANYGYTF | TGTGCCAGCAGCGATGACCCTCGGACAGCGAACTATGGCTACACCTTC
NA | NA | TRBJ2-7 | TRBV2 | CASIGEFEQYF | TGTGCCAGCATTGGGGAGTTCGAGCAGTACTTC
NA | NA | TRBJ2-1 | TRBV7-2 | CASSLTWSSYNEQFF | TGTGCCAGCAGCTTAACCTGGAGCTCCTACAATGAGCAGTTCTTC